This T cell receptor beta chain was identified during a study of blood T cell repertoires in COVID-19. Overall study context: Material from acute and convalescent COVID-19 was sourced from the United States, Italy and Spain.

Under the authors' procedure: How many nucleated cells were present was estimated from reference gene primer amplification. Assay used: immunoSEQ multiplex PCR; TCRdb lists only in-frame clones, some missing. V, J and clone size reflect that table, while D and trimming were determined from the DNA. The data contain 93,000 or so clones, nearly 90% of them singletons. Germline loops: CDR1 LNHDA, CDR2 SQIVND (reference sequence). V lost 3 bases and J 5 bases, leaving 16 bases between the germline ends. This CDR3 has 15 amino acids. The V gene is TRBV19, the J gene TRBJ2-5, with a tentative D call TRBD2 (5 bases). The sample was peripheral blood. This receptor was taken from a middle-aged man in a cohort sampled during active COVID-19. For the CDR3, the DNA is TGTGCCAGTAGTATCCTTGCGGGTGGCCCGGAGACCCAGTACTTC. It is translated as CASSILAGGPETQYF.